The 12 T cell receptor beta chains reported below all come from one sample, sequenced in a study of shared clonotypes between healthy human individuals. Positive CCR7 selection of CD45RO-negative cells yielded the naive CD8 cells, and terminally differentiated effector memory CD45RA+ cells were excluded. Sequenced by immunoSEQ multiplex PCR; TCRdb stores in-frame clones only, minus some. The sample yields roughly 2.1 million clones, about 93% seen once. The sample comprised naive CD8+ T cells from PBMCs. Receptors originate from a man in his late teens or twenties in good health. Some clones in this sample may be carry-over from other donors' samples.

The chain couples TRBV27 to TRBJ1-2, with 7 bases lining up with TRBD1. CDR3 length equals 13 residues. The J segment lost 8 bases and the V segment lost 3 bases, leaving 6 bases of the junction unmatched. The germline CDR1 and CDR2 sequences are MNHEY and SMNVEV (reference sequence). CDR3 coding DNA: TGTGCCAGCAGTTTGGGCAGGACAGGAGGCTACACCTTC. Protein product: CASSLGRTGGYTF.

About this clone: Additional DNA sequences in this sample encode the identical CDR3. The chain links TRBV11-2 to TRBJ2-7; D ambiguous. Germline CDR1 SGHAT, CDR2 FQNNGV. The germline V and J ends were trimmed by 0 bases and 3 bases, with 9 bases remaining between them. The length of the CDR3 is 14 residues. CDR3 protein: CASSLDPEFYEQYF. Here the CDR3 DNA reads TGTGCCAGCAGCTTAGATCCAGAGTTCTACGAGCAGTACTTC.

The V and J genes are TRBV27 and TRBJ2-7; 9 nucleotides agree with TRBD2. This CDR3 contains 11 residues. V trimming: 4 bases; J trimming: 11 bases; junction bases outside the gene matches: 3. Germline values: CDR1 MNHEY, CDR2 SMNVEV (reference sequence). CDR3 protein: CASSSIAGEYF. CDR3 nucleotides: TGTGCCAGCAGTTCGATAGCGGGAGAGTACTTC.

V and J are TRBV13 and TRBJ2-3; tentative D call: TRBD1 (6 bases). V was clipped by 6 bases and J by 3 bases, with 16 bases between them. CDR3 length equals 15 residues. Germline V gene data show CDR1 as PRHDT and CDR2 as FYEKMQ (reference sequence). CDR3 sequence (DNA): TGTGCCAGCAGTCGAGGGGGACCCCCAACAGATACGCAGTATTTT. Its translation is CASSRGGPPTDTQYF.

The chain recombines TRBV9 with TRBJ2-7; D might be TRBD2 (6 bases). Germline V gene lookup returns CDR1 SGDLS and CDR2 YYNGEE. The CDR3 covers 15 residues. Deletions cut 0 bases from V and 2 bases from J, with 12 bases between. Here the CDR3 reads CASSVEGSGAYEQYF. CDR3 in DNA: TGTGCCAGCAGCGTAGAAGGTAGCGGCGCCTACGAGCAGTACTTC.

The chain couples TRBV7-9 to TRBJ2-7, with no clear D. Germline V gene lookup returns CDR1 SEHNR and CDR2 FQNEAQ (reference sequence). Between the trimmed V and J ends, which lost 0 bases and 1 base, there was a span of 10 bases. The CDR3 has 15 residues. CDR3 sequence reads: CASSLAQLPSYEQYF. In DNA form, the CDR3 reads TGTGCCAGCAGCTTAGCCCAACTACCATCCTACGAGCAGTACTTC.

The gene calls are TRBV27 and TRBJ2-7; TRBD1 aligns across 7 bases. Germline trimming cut 5 bases from V and 6 bases from J; bases unmatched to any gene: 16. This CDR3 comprises 16 residues. Germline CDR1 and CDR2: MNHEY and SMNVEV (reference sequence). CDR3 protein: CASSRSSGQFPFEQYF. In DNA form, the CDR3 reads TGTGCCAGCAGTCGATCGTCGGGACAGTTTCCTTTCGAGCAGTACTTC.

The rearrangement links TRBV14 to TRBJ2-7; 13 nucleotides agree with TRBD2. Unmatched junction bases numbered 6, after V lost 4 bases and J lost 6 bases. Germline CDR1 is SGHDN and CDR2 is FVKESK. The length of the CDR3 is 15 residues. CDR3 nucleotides: TGTGCCAGCAGCCTCCCCACTAGCGGGAGGGGCGAGCAGTACTTC. This codes for CASSLPTSGRGEQYF.

The chain combines TRBV6-5 with TRBJ1-1, with 8 bases fitting TRBD1. The junction had 5 bases not matched to a gene; V was cut back by 0 bases and J by 5 bases. Germline V gene data show CDR1 as MNHEY and CDR2 as SVGAGI. The CDR3 has 15 amino acids. The chain's CDR3 is CASSYSMTGETEAFF. Written as DNA, the CDR3 is TGTGCCAGCAGTTACTCGATGACAGGGGAAACTGAAGCTTTCTTT.

The chain uses TRBV6-8 and TRBJ1-3; D remains unclear. V shed 0 bases and J shed 2 bases, with 8 bases lying between them. The CDR3 loop spans 15 amino acids. Looked up from germline, CDR1 is MNHGY and CDR2 is SAAAGT. CDR3 coding DNA: TGTGCCAGCAGTTACTCGATACACCCTGGAAACACCATATATTTT. This gives the protein CASSYSIHPGNTIYF.

This chain connects TRBV10-2 to TRBJ2-1; the match to TRBD1 covers 9 bases. CDR1 is WSHSY and CDR2 is SAAADI in the germline V gene. The CDR3 consists of 16 residues. V shed 6 bases and J 9 bases; nucleotides not matched to a gene: 15. The CDR3 reads CASRWLRTGEGGEQFF. CDR3 coding DNA: TGCGCCAGCAGGTGGCTTCGGACAGGGGAAGGGGGTGAGCAGTTCTTC.

In this sample, this clone turned up once. For the CDR3, the DNA is TGTGCCAGTAGTATTTGGACTAGCAATGAGCAGTTCTTC. Translation gives CASSIWTSNEQFF. This rearrangement joins TRBV19 to TRBJ2-1; 7 bases are a match to TRBD2. In germline, CDR1 is LNHDA, CDR2 SQIVND (reference sequence). The CDR3 sequence is 13 residues long. Trimming cost V 3 bases and J 6 bases; bases outside gene matches: 2.